The next 21 T cell receptor beta chains were all read from a single sample in a study of blood T cell repertoires in COVID-19 (dated by TCRdb to the early 2020s). Libraries were prepared through the immunoSEQ multiplex PCR assay. TCRdb provides this immuneACCESS table in a form limited to in-frame rearrangements. Some clones are lacking; in checked studies, under half of them reflect an unresolved V gene, and why the rest are absent is not known. The sample table records hundreds of thousands of clones; roughly 85% of these occur just once. Roughly 4.6% of the sample belongs to the ten largest clones. Material: peripheral blood. These receptors originate from a man in his forties or fifties with active or convalescent COVID-19.

This chain connects TRBV4-1 to TRBJ1-3; D gene uncertain. V was cut by 2 bases and J by 0 bases, with 11 bases left in between. The germline V gene encodes CDR1 MGHRA and CDR2 YSYEKL. The CDR3 is 16 amino acids. CDR3 nucleotides: TGCGCCAGCAGCCAATTCGTTGGCACCTCTGGAAACACCATATATTTT. This codes for CASSQFVGTSGNTIYF.

This chain uses TRBV4-3 with TRBJ2-7; 9 bases line up with TRBD2. This CDR3 has 16 amino acids. Trimming took 0 bases from V and 3 from J; bases not matched to a gene: 6. Germline V gives CDR1 LGHNA, CDR2 YSLEER. The CDR3: CASSQEYSGRYYEQYF. The CDR3 nucleotides read TGCGCCAGCAGCCAAGAGTACAGCGGGAGGTACTACGAGCAGTACTTC.

The V call is TRBV4-3, the J call TRBJ2-7, with 7 bases aligning to TRBD1. J lost 4 bases, V lost 0 bases, and 6 bases had no gene match. Germline V gene sequence: CDR1 LGHNA, CDR2 YSLEER. This CDR3 region has 15 residues. The CDR3 protein is CASSQDSRGFYEQYF. CDR3 bases: TGCGCCAGCAGCCAAGATAGCAGGGGGTTTTACGAGCAGTACTTC.

The rearrangement uses TRBV7-2 and TRBJ2-1; possibly TRBD2 for D (5 bases). The CDR3 is made up of 14 amino acids. Trimming took 5 bases from V and 10 from J, leaving 18 bases between them. Looked up from germline, CDR1 is SGHTA and CDR2 is FQGNSA. The chain's CDR3 is CASSPTRRPGEQFF. The CDR3 bases are TGTGCCAGCAGCCCTACTAGAAGGCCGGGCGAGCAGTTCTTC. Complete variable domain (other parts from reference TRBV7-2 and TRBJ2-1): GAGVSQSPSNKVTEKGKDVELRCDPISGHTALYWYRQSLGQGLEFLIYFQGNSAPDKSGLPSDRFSAERTGGSVSTLTIQRTQQEDSAVYLCASSPTRRPGEQFFGPGTRLTVL.

This chain joins TRBV27 and TRBJ1-5, with D perhaps TRBD1 (6 bases). The ends were cut back, 3 bases at V and 3 bases at J, with 12 bases in the middle. CDR3 size: 15 residues. The germline gives CDR1 MNHEY, CDR2 SMNVEV (reference sequence). DNA of the CDR3: TGTGCCAGCAGTTTCGCAGGGGCCCTCAATCAGCCCCAGCATTTT. This codes for CASSFAGALNQPQHF.

V usage is TRBV7-8 and J usage is TRBJ2-7; D is perhaps TRBD2 (5 bases). Germline V gene data show CDR1 as SGHVS and CDR2 as FQNEAQ. The V end was cut by 5 bases, the J end by 0 bases, with 14 bases between. CDR3 size: 15 residues. The CDR3 coding sequence is TGTGCCAGCAGCCCCTCGAGGACTCCCTCCTACGAGCAGTACTTC. The encoded protein is CASSPSRTPSYEQYF.

The genes are TRBV9 and TRBJ2-1; 9 bases fit TRBD2. After removal of 0 bases from V and 2 bases from J, the junction contained 0 bases not matched to a gene. The length of the CDR3 is 15 residues. Germline lookup yields CDR1 SGDLS and CDR2 YYNGEE. The CDR3 region is CASSVASGTYNEQFF. In nucleotides, the CDR3 is TGTGCCAGCAGCGTAGCTAGCGGGACCTACAATGAGCAGTTCTTC.

The chain recombines TRBV3-1 (or the pseudogene TRBV3-2) with TRBJ2-1, with 7 nucleotides matching TRBD2. Trimming removed 2 bases from V and 2 bases from J; junction bases left unmatched: 6. The CDR3 is 16 amino acids. CDR1 is LGHDT and CDR2 is YNNKEL in the germline V gene (reference sequence). The DNA of the CDR3 is TGTGCCAGCAGCCAAAGGGGAGGGACGCCCTACAATGAGCAGTTCTTC. Protein product: CASSQRGGTPYNEQFF.

The chain links TRBV28 to TRBJ1-2, with 7 bases lining up with TRBD1. Unmatched junction bases numbered 10, after V lost 6 bases and J lost 6 bases. CDR1 and CDR2 (germline): MDHEN, SYDVKM. The CDR3 runs 14 residues. CDR3 sequence: CASRPLTGSHGYTF. For the CDR3, the DNA is TGTGCCAGCAGACCACTGACAGGGTCTCATGGCTACACCTTC.

The sample holds one count of this clone. The chain employs TRBV5-6 and TRBJ2-1; D ambiguous. The CDR3 spans 18 residues. Germline CDR1 reads SGHDT; CDR2 reads YYEEEE. The ends were cut back, 4 bases at V and 0 bases at J, with 20 bases in the middle. The DNA for the CDR3 is TGTGCCAGCAGCCCCGATCTAACTCTCCACGTCTCCTACAATGAGCAGTTCTTC. Amino acids: CASSPDLTLHVSYNEQFF.

The rearrangement joins TRBV30 to TRBJ1-3; a possible D gene is TRBD1 (5 bases). Germline CDR1 GTSNPN, CDR2 SVGIG (reference sequence). The CDR3 has 15 residues. The germline V and J ends were trimmed by 2 bases and 3 bases, with 14 bases remaining between them. CDR3 DNA: TGTGCCTGGAGTCTACCCAGGGTGCGTGGAAACACCATATATTTT. Translation gives CAWSLPRVRGNTIYF.

The chain links TRBV1 to TRBJ2-1; the DNA was not compared with TRBD2, the D call given in the table. TRBV1 is a pseudogene. This CDR3 has 19 residues. The CDR3 region has the DNA TGCACCAGCAGTCCCTACCCTAAGTCTAGCGGGAGGGCCTACAATGAGCAGTTCTTC. Translation: CTSSPYPKSSGRAYNEQFF.

V usage is TRBV5-5 and J usage is TRBJ2-5, with TRBD2 matching over 9 bases. Trimming took 4 bases from V and 2 from J; bases not matched to a gene: 3. The CDR3 extends over 14 amino acids. CDR1 and CDR2 from the germline V gene are SGHKS and YYEKEE (reference sequence). The CDR3 spells CASSVTSGQETQYF. The CDR3 DNA reads as TGTGCCAGCAGCGTGACTAGCGGACAAGAGACCCAGTACTTC.

V and J are TRBV12-5 and TRBJ2-7, with TRBD2 matching 8 bases. CDR3 size: 14 residues. V was clipped by 11 bases and J by 3 bases; unmatched bases: 12. The germline V gene has CDR1 LGHNT and CDR2 FRNRAP. The CDR3 here is CAPYLIAGRYEQYF. CDR3 in DNA: TGTGCTCCCTACCTCATAGCGGGACGCTACGAGCAGTACTTC.

The chain carries TRBV5-5 and TRBJ1-6; tentative D call: TRBD1 (6 bases). The V and J ends lost 4 bases and 7 bases respectively, with 9 bases between them. This CDR3 contains 13 residues. From germline, CDR1 is SGHKS and CDR2 YYEKEE (reference sequence). CDR3: CASSLQGNSPLHF. The DNA of the CDR3 is TGTGCCAGCAGCCTACAGGGAAATTCACCCCTCCACTTT.

The chain combines TRBV15 with TRBJ2-3; the match to TRBD2 covers 10 bases. The J segment lost 0 bases and the V segment lost 3 bases, leaving 15 bases of the junction unmatched. This CDR3 has 20 amino acids. CDR1 is LNHNV and CDR2 is YYDKDF in the germline V gene (reference sequence). The CDR3 nucleotides read TGTGCCACCAGCAGGCCTAGCGGGGGAGCCCCCAGCTCTAGCACAGATACGCAGTATTTT. Amino acid sequence: CATSRPSGGAPSSSTDTQYF.

The chain carries TRBV27 and TRBJ2-4; 15 bases match TRBD2. After removal of 4 bases from V and 9 bases from J, the junction contained 7 bases not matched to a gene. In germline, CDR1 is MNHEY, CDR2 SMNVEV (reference sequence). This CDR3 is built from 16 residues. In nucleotides, the CDR3 is TGTGCCAGCAGTTCGGGACTAGCGGGAGGAGTGGGCATTCAGTACTTC. The encoded protein is CASSSGLAGGVGIQYF.

This chain uses TRBV27 with TRBJ2-5; TRBD2 agrees at 13 bases. The V and J ends lost 6 bases and 4 bases, in that order; junction bases with no gene match: 8. From germline, CDR1 is MNHEY and CDR2 SMNVEV (reference sequence). The CDR3 contains 16 residues. The CDR3 spells CASSRRLAGGPETQYF. The CDR3 nucleotides read TGTGCCAGCAGCCGACGACTAGCGGGAGGCCCAGAGACCCAGTACTTC.

The chain has TRBV20-1 and TRBJ1-1; possibly TRBD1 for D (6 bases). V dropped 6 bases and J dropped 8 bases, with 13 bases sitting between them. The CDR3 consists of 11 residues. Germline V gives CDR1 DFQATT, CDR2 SNEGSKA (reference sequence). DNA of the CDR3: TGCAGTGCCTATAAACAGGGCGAAGCTTTCTTT. Its translation is CSAYKQGEAFF.

This chain joins TRBV14 and TRBJ1-4, with D possibly TRBD1 on 5 matching bases. This CDR3 spans 15 amino acids. CDR1 is SGHDN, CDR2 FVKESK, per germline. Trimming removed 2 bases at V and 2 bases at J, with 9 bases between. CDR3 sequence (DNA): TGTGCCAGCAGCCAAAGGGGTGGGACTAATGAAAAACTGTTTTTT. Amino acid sequence: CASSQRGGTNEKLFF.

This chain connects TRBV3-1 (or the pseudogene TRBV3-2) to TRBJ2-1; 12 bases match TRBD2. V lost 0 bases, J lost 7 bases, and 7 bases stayed unmatched. The CDR3 contains 17 residues. Germline V gives CDR1 LGHDT, CDR2 YNNKEL (reference sequence). The CDR3 DNA reads TGTGCCAGCAGCCAAGATGGGGCTAGCGGGAGGGGTAATGAGCAGTTCTTC. Its translation: CASSQDGASGRGNEQFF.